This TCR beta chain was recovered during a study of shared clonotypes between healthy human individuals. Some clones are missing from TCRdb's copy, which holds only in-frame ones; the method was immunoSEQ multiplex PCR. The table lists 1,400,000 or so clones, about 98.5% of them singletons. The germline gives CDR1 SGHNT, CDR2 YYREEE (reference sequence). Trimming shortened V by 4 bases and J by 1 base, and 10 bases separated the two germline ends. The CDR3 covers 14 residues. This receptor was obtained from a man between 25 and 39 years old in good health. This rearrangement joins TRBV5-4 to TRBJ2-3; D remains ambiguous. Specimen: naive CD4+ T cells sorted from blood. Subset denoted: CD45RA+ positively selected. CDR3 DNA: TGTGCCAGCAGCCCCCCCTCCGGCACAGATACGCAGTATTTT. Protein: CASSPPSGTDTQYF.